Listed below are T cell receptor beta chains from one sample, sequenced in a study of T cells after yellow fever vaccination. Each CDR3 protein is one row after TCRdb ran MiXCR on the 5' RACE reads. The sample yields some 560,000 distinct CDR3 sequences, under 25% seen once. This specimen was PBMCs, taken 15 days after the yellow fever booster vaccination. The receptors were sampled from a man aged 25-45 years who received the YFV17D yellow fever vaccine. Both conserved end residues are part of each CDR3. Each record gives: CDR3 protein, V gene, J gene, clone size. The size entry is marked missing in some rows and otherwise reads once, few, many or a size class.

CDR3aa: CASSSSRPPYEQYF; v_gene: TRBV6-2/TRBV6-3; j_gene: TRBJ2-7; abundance: .
CDR3aa: CASGQNTEAFF; v_gene: TRBV7-9; j_gene: TRBJ1-1; abundance: few
CDR3aa: CASRLQGTVNNSPLHF; v_gene: TRBV7-2; j_gene: TRBJ1-6; abundance: .
CDR3aa: CASSQEIAAVRLTQYF; v_gene: TRBV4-2; j_gene: TRBJ2-3; abundance: many
CDR3aa: CASSLDYREVTEAFF; v_gene: TRBV5-1; j_gene: TRBJ1-1; abundance: few
CDR3aa: CASSQVLAGQETQYF; v_gene: TRBV4-3; j_gene: TRBJ2-5; abundance: .
CDR3aa: CSAGGSTGTGNTGELFF; v_gene: TRBV29-1; j_gene: TRBJ2-2; abundance: many
CDR3aa: CSAGRGTGFNQPQHF; v_gene: TRBV20-1; j_gene: TRBJ1-5; abundance: few
CDR3aa: CVAYEQYF; v_gene: TRBV7-4; j_gene: TRBJ2-7; abundance: .
CDR3aa: CASSQEDRTGELFF; v_gene: TRBV4-3; j_gene: TRBJ2-2; abundance: .
CDR3aa: CASSLDSVGYTF; v_gene: TRBV7-9; j_gene: TRBJ1-2; abundance: few
CDR3aa: CASSANAPREQYF; v_gene: TRBV25-1; j_gene: TRBJ2-7; abundance: .
CDR3aa: CASKTSGTETQYF; v_gene: TRBV2; j_gene: TRBJ2-5; abundance: .
CDR3aa: CASSLGLAGSSYNEQFF; v_gene: TRBV7-8; j_gene: TRBJ2-1; abundance: .
CDR3aa: CASSKGLVTPGETQYF; v_gene: TRBV7-2; j_gene: TRBJ2-5; abundance: few
CDR3aa: CASSLAAGYQPQHF; v_gene: TRBV11-2; j_gene: TRBJ1-5; abundance: few
CDR3aa: CSARARREPTGELFF; v_gene: TRBV20-1; j_gene: TRBJ2-2; abundance: few
CDR3aa: CSAKSVSSYEQYF; v_gene: TRBV20-1; j_gene: TRBJ2-7; abundance: few
CDR3aa: CASKRVTSVYNEQFF; v_gene: TRBV27; j_gene: TRBJ2-1; abundance: few
CDR3aa: CASSMPLRRAQGETQYF; v_gene: TRBV11-1; j_gene: TRBJ2-5; abundance: few
CDR3aa: CASSLTGGAAGRETQYF; v_gene: TRBV6-1; j_gene: TRBJ2-5; abundance: .
CDR3aa: CASSWPLEDTQYF; v_gene: TRBV5-1; j_gene: TRBJ2-3; abundance: few
CDR3aa: CASSSPQGGAFF; v_gene: TRBV7-6; j_gene: TRBJ1-1; abundance: .
CDR3aa: CASSLSGGEQYF; v_gene: TRBV7-2; j_gene: TRBJ2-7; abundance: many
CDR3aa: CASSLPGVQGNEQFF; v_gene: TRBV5-1; j_gene: TRBJ2-1; abundance: .
CDR3aa: CSVPGGTDTQYF; v_gene: TRBV29-1; j_gene: TRBJ2-3; abundance: .
CDR3aa: CAITEGETQYF; v_gene: TRBV10-3; j_gene: TRBJ2-5; abundance: .
CDR3aa: CASRLSGVVVTEAFF; v_gene: TRBV2; j_gene: TRBJ1-1; abundance: .
CDR3aa: CASSKGEREVGYEQYF; v_gene: TRBV21-1; j_gene: TRBJ2-7; abundance: .
CDR3aa: CASGFEWTSDDNEQFF; v_gene: TRBV12-5; j_gene: TRBJ2-1; abundance: .
CDR3aa: CASSPVVTWETQYF; v_gene: TRBV6-1; j_gene: TRBJ2-5; abundance: once
CDR3aa: CASSTGTGGPNEQFF; v_gene: TRBV9; j_gene: TRBJ2-1; abundance: many
CDR3aa: CSVGGLWQETQYF; v_gene: TRBV29-1; j_gene: TRBJ2-5; abundance: .
CDR3aa: CASSMRLTTGELFF; v_gene: TRBV19; j_gene: TRBJ2-2; abundance: few
CDR3aa: CASSLYPTSGRAGVDTQYF; v_gene: TRBV27; j_gene: TRBJ2-3; abundance: few
CDR3aa: CASSRQRPGSGNTIYF; v_gene: TRBV28; j_gene: TRBJ1-3; abundance: .
CDR3aa: CASSLGLLEDDTQYF; v_gene: TRBV7-8; j_gene: TRBJ2-3; abundance: .
CDR3aa: CSAISNSGANVLTF; v_gene: TRBV20-1; j_gene: TRBJ2-6; abundance: .
CDR3aa: CASSSNQKQETQYF; v_gene: TRBV27; j_gene: TRBJ2-5; abundance: .
CDR3aa: CATSRAHPRDNEQFF; v_gene: TRBV15; j_gene: TRBJ2-1; abundance: .
CDR3aa: CASSWGPTEPQHF; v_gene: TRBV5-5; j_gene: TRBJ1-5; abundance: few